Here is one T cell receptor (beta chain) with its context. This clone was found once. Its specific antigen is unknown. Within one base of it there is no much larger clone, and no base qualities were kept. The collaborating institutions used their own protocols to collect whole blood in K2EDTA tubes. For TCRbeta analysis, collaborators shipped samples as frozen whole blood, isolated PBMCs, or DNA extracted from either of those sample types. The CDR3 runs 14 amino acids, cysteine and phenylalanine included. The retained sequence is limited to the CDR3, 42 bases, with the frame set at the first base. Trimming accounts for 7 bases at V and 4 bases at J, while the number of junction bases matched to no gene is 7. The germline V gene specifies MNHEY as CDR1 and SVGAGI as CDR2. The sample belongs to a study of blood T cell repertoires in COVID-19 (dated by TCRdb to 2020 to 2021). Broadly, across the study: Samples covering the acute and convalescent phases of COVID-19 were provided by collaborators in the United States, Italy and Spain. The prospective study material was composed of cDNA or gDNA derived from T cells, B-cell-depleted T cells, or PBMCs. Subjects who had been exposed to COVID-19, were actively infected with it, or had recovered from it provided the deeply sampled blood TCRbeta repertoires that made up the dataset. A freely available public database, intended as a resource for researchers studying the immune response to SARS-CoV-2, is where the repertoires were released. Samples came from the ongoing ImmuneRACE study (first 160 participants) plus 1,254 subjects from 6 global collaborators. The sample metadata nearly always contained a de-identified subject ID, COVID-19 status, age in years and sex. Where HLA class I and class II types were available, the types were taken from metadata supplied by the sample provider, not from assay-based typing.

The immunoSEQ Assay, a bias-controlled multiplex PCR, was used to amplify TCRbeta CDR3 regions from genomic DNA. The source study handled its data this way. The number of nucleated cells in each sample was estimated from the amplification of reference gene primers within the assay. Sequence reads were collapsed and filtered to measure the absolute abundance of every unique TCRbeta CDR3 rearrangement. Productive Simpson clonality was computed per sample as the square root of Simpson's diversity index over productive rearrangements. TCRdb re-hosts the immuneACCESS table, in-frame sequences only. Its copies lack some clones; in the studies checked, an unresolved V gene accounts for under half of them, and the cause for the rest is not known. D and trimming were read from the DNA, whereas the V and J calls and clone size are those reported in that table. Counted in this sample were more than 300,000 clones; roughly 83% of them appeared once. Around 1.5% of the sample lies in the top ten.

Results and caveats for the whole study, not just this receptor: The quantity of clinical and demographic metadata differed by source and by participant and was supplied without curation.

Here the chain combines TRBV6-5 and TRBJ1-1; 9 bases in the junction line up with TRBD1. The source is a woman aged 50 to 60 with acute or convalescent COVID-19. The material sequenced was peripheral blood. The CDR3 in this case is CASNQDRGGTEAFF. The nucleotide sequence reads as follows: TGTGCCAGCAATCAGGACAGGGGTGGCACTGAAGCTTTCTTT.